The sequence of this T cell receptor (beta chain) was determined in a study of early T cells in non-severe SARS-CoV-2 infection (dated by TCRdb to 2020 to 2022). Regarding the complete study: Because TCR sequencing was done on bulk RNA from unsorted whole blood, the alpha and beta chains could not be paired. What the work shows at the level of the full study, not this receptor alone: Matching against VDJdb was skewed toward anti-spike CD8 responses, likely underestimated virus-specific expansions, and missed private and CD4 specificities.

The V and J ends are trimmed by 4 bases and 3 bases, leaving 20 bases between them. In the germline V gene, CDR1 corresponds to SGHTA and CDR2 to FQGTGA. The CDR3 contains 17 residues, cysteine and phenylalanine counted. Left in the record is the CDR3 DNA by itself, 51 bases read in frame from the first base. Concerning this clonotype: No antigen is known for it. No base-level quality is on record; no much larger clone is a single base apart.

Library creation used 5' RACE. Sequencing relied on a NextSeq 500. Unique molecular identifiers were attached to individual cDNA molecules in the TCR library protocol so that sequencing error and PCR bias could be corrected. Both TCR alpha and beta chains were sequenced, and tight co-correlation was observed between alpha and beta sequence abundances in each sample. On the study's bioinformatics: V gene, J gene and CDR3 annotation of TCR sequences was performed with Decombinator V4. Expanded TCRs were defined as changing significantly between any two time points under a Poisson model with p below 0.0001. TCR abundances were normalised to the total number of TCRs sequenced per sample and expressed as counts per million. MAIT TCRs were defined by TRAV1-2 paired with TRAJ12, TRAJ20 or TRAJ33, and iNKT TCRs by TRAV10 paired with TRAJ18. A search of VDJdb, accessed on 1 November 2021, was run for TCRs annotated to CMV, EBV and SARS-CoV-2, with TCRs annotated for multiple antigens excluded. The public sequencing data were trimmed at Q25 with fastp and processed into clonotypes with MiXCR by TCRdb, which kept only in-frame beta chains. Each entry merges the rows of one CDR3 protein and shows their most common DNA and genes. These V and J calls derive from TCRdb rather than the authors' analysis. The sample records about 97,000 distinct CDR3 sequences, around 12% of which are singletons. The ten largest account for 5% to 8% of the sample.

This was a case-control study nested in a cohort of healthcare workers in London, UK, who had nasopharyngeal swab PCR tests and blood samples taken every week. Healthcare workers were recruited between 23 and 31 March 2020, during the week of the UK lockdown, and were followed weekly for up to about 16 weeks. The receptor was derived from an adult who was a healthcare worker with PCR-confirmed SARS-CoV-2 infection or an uninfected control (not recorded which). Sequencing was done on a sample of whole blood. The chain was built from TRBV7-3 and TRBJ2-3; perhaps TRBD2 is the D gene, with 6 bases matching. This receptor has the CDR3 CASSSLGSLGTTDTQYF. The nucleotides read TGTGCCAGCAGCTCTCTCGGGAGTTTGGGTACGACAGATACGCAGTATTTT.